This TCR beta chain is from a study of OX40 agonist ivuxolimab in advanced cancers. Study in general: A mean age of around 60 years, range roughly 20 to 80, was recorded, and approximately 79% were male. Partial responses were achieved by three patients, of whom one had hepatocellular carcinoma and two had cutaneous melanoma. Study-wide points: More expanded clones were seen, on average, in CD8+ T cells than in CD4+. It was not determined which antigens were specifically recognized by the peripheral T cells that had undergone clonal expansion.

Notes on this clone: The antigen is undetermined. Sequence at one end of the junction differs from germline and may be a read error.

This CDR3 spans 15 amino acids. In germline, CDR1 is SSHAT, CDR2 FNYEAQ (reference sequence). Using immunoSEQ multiplex PCR, the repertoire was profiled, and TCRdb retains in-frame clones only, with some absent. The top ten hold roughly a sixth of the sample, which has tens of thousands of clones, roughly 85% seen once. The receptor was isolated from an adult with an advanced solid tumor such as melanoma, head and neck, liver or kidney cancer. The gene calls are TRBV7-7 and TRBJ2-1; 8 nucleotides match TRBD2. The sequencing here drew on CD4+ or CD8+ T cells sorted from blood, taken in a trial of the OX40 agonist ivuxolimab. In nucleotides, the CDR3 is TGTGCTAGCAGCTTACGAGCGGGGGACCACAATGAGCAGTTCTTC. Translation: CASSLRAGDHNEQFF.